What follows are 20 T cell receptor beta chains derived from one specimen sequenced in a study of regulatory T cells in long-lasting Graves disease. Noted time point: persistent/refractory GD, antithyroid drugs over 5 years with positive TRAb. Scientists built the TCR library using RNA that was extracted from PBMCs. According to the study, TCR beta libraries were built with iRepertoire HTBI primers and CDR3-region Arm-PCR. TCRdb analysed the multiplex PCR reads with MiXCR anew, one entry per CDR3 protein. The sample lists about 430,000 distinct CDR3 sequences, roughly a fifth occurring once. The starting material was peripheral blood mononuclear cells (PBMCs), obtained when the disease was refractory, from a patient treated with antithyroid drugs. Receptor source: a female donor with Graves disease.

This clonotype has a handful of counts. The chain employs TRBV20-1 and TRBJ2-7; 12 bases are shared with TRBD2. Germline CDR1 and CDR2: DFQATT and SNEGSKA (reference sequence). CDR3 size: 15 residues. The V gene end was trimmed by 0 bases and the J gene end by 5 bases; junction bases not matched to a gene: 5. The CDR3 spells CSARDGASGRDEQYF. The CDR3 coding sequence is TGCAGTGCTAGAGATGGAGCTAGCGGGAGGGACGAGCAGTACTTC.

V and J are TRBV7-9 and TRBJ2-1; 12 positions agree with TRBD2. V trimming: 1 base; J trimming: 0 bases; junction bases outside the gene matches: 7. This CDR3 is built from 19 residues. CDR1 is SEHNR and CDR2 is FQNEAQ in the germline V gene (reference sequence). CDR3 region: CASSLDYGTSGHSYNEQFF. CDR3 coding DNA: TGTGCCAGCAGCTTAGATTATGGGACTAGCGGGCACTCCTACAATGAGCAGTTCTTC.

This clonotype was observed at least ten times. The V gene is TRBV14, the J gene TRBJ2-5; D is possibly TRBD2 (5 bases). Looked up from germline, CDR1 is SGHDN and CDR2 is FVKESK. The CDR3 is 14 amino acids. Trimming removed 2 bases from V and 5 bases from J, with 12 bases in between. The CDR3 DNA reads as TGTGCCAGCAGCCAACTCTCGGGGTTGGAGACCCAGTACTTC. This encodes CASSQLSGLETQYF.

This clonotype was detected many times. The rearrangement uses TRBV20-1 and TRBJ2-7; 14 bases fit TRBD2. The V gene end was trimmed by 3 bases and the J gene end by 5 bases; junction bases not matched to a gene: 12. CDR1 and CDR2 from the germline V gene are DFQATT and SNEGSKA (reference sequence). CDR3 length equals 17 residues. CDR3 coding DNA: TGCAGTGCTAGTGCCGCCCCGGGACTAGCGGGAGCTGACGAGCAGTACTTC. It yields the protein CSASAAPGLAGADEQYF.

This clonotype was seen only a few times. A read error may produce the germline difference seen at one junction end. V and J are TRBV5-1 and TRBJ2-7; D gene uncertain. Looked up from germline, CDR1 is SGHRS and CDR2 is YFSETQ. The CDR3 runs to 14 residues. CDR3 in amino acids: CTSSLDGSSYEQYF. CDR3 sequence (DNA): TGCACCAGCAGCTTGGACGGAAGCTCCTACGAGCAGTACTTC.

The V and J genes are TRBV18 and TRBJ1-6; D unresolved. Germline V gene sequence: CDR1 KGHSH, CDR2 LQKENI. Trimming pared 2 bases from V and 9 bases from J, leaving 17 bases between. The CDR3 loop spans 16 amino acids. The CDR3 DNA reads TGTGCCAGCTCACCAGCGACCGGGCCAACGGCTTCACCCCTCCACTTT. It translates to CASSPATGPTASPLHF.

The genes are TRBV2 and TRBJ2-3, with 8 bases aligning to TRBD1. The CDR3 has 13 amino acids. Germline CDR1 and CDR2: SNHLY and FYNNEI. V shed 6 bases, J shed 6 bases, and the junction held 5 bases outside the gene matches. In DNA form, the CDR3 reads TGTGCCAGCAGCCGACAGGGGTCGGATACGCAGTATTTT. As protein: CASSRQGSDTQYF.

This clonotype was observed a few times. DNA for the CDR3: TGTGCCAGCAGCGTAGACGGGGGAGGGCCGAACACCGGGGAGCTGTTTTTT. It yields the protein CASSVDGGGPNTGELFF. The chain joins TRBV9 to TRBJ2-2; 7 bases are a match to TRBD2. Per the germline V gene, CDR1 is SGDLS and CDR2 is YYNGEE. CDR3 size: 17 residues. V was clipped by 0 bases and J by 0 bases; unmatched bases: 5.

This clonotype has a count of ten or more. This CDR3 reads CASSTLGTGVYEQYF. CDR3 in DNA: TGTGCCAGCAGTACTCTCGGGACAGGGGTTTACGAGCAGTACTTC. This sequence joins TRBV28 and TRBJ2-7; TRBD1 agrees at 10 bases. The CDR3 spans 15 residues. V lost 5 bases to trimming and J lost 4 bases; unmatched junction nucleotides: 8. Germline values: CDR1 MDHEN, CDR2 SYDVKM.

The table lists this clonotype with many counts. The chain is built from TRBV27 and TRBJ1-2; tentative D call: TRBD1 (6 bases). This CDR3 contains 18 residues. CDR1 is MNHEY, CDR2 SMNVEV, per germline (reference sequence). V lost 2 bases to trimming and J lost 4 bases, with 23 bases between them. The CDR3 loop reads CASSLGAGAGGKGYGYTF. The CDR3 DNA sequence: TGTGCCAGCAGTTTAGGAGCGGGGGCGGGGGGCAAAGGCTATGGCTACACCTTC.

The table lists this clonotype with many counts. The chain employs TRBV12-3 or TRBV12-4 and TRBJ1-2; possible D gene TRBD1, 5 bases. The CDR3 length is 15 residues. V lost 6 bases, J lost 0 bases, and 14 bases lay in between. For the CDR3, the DNA is TGTGCCAGCAGGCGCGACAGAGATTCTAACTATGGCTACACCTTC. Its protein is CASRRDRDSNYGYTF.

This clonotype was recorded at least ten times. J is TRBJ2-3 and V is TRBV2; 10 nucleotides align to TRBD1. The length of the CDR3 is 16 residues. Germline trimming cut 1 base from V and 4 bases from J; bases unmatched to any gene: 5. Germline V CDR1 and CDR2: SNHLY, FYNNEI. The CDR3, as DNA: TGTGCCAGCAGTGAAGAGGGACAGGGGATCGCAGATACGCAGTATTTT. It is translated as CASSEEGQGIADTQYF.

This clonotype has a count of ten or more. The chain has TRBV12-3 or TRBV12-4 and TRBJ1-2, with 9 bases identical to TRBD1. The CDR3 runs to 14 residues. V shed 5 bases, J shed 6 bases, and the junction held 7 bases outside the gene matches. CDR3 nucleotide sequence: TGTGCCAGCAGTGGATGGACAGGGGCGCATGGCTACACCTTC. This gives the protein CASSGWTGAHGYTF.

As for this clonotype: A much bigger clone sits one base away, suggesting this may be a read error. The chain's CDR3 is CASGLEPNEETQYF. For the CDR3, the DNA is TGTGCCAGCGGTCTTGAGCCGAACGAGGAGACCCAGTACTTC. The rearrangement uses TRBV11-2 and TRBJ2-5; D is unresolved. CDR3 length: 14 residues. Trimming stripped 8 bases from V and 5 bases from J, with 18 bases between. Germline CDR1 reads SGHAT; CDR2 reads FQNNGV.

The chain has TRBV7-6 and TRBJ1-6; possibly TRBD1 for D (5 bases). There are 14 residues in the CDR3. Between the trimmed V and J ends, which lost 2 bases and 7 bases, there was a span of 9 bases. The germline gives CDR1 SGHVS, CDR2 FNYEAQ. The CDR3 nucleotides read TGTGCCAGCAGCTTACAGCAGGGAAATTCACCCCTCCACTTT. Translation: CASSLQQGNSPLHF.

This clonotype was observed at least ten times. CDR3 protein: CASSPLGGNTGELFF. The CDR3 region has the DNA TGTGCCAGCAGTCCGCTTGGGGGTAACACCGGGGAGCTGTTTTTT. This sequence joins TRBV12-3 or TRBV12-4 and TRBJ2-2; D possibly matches TRBD1 or TRBD2 (5 bases each). Trimming cost V 5 bases and J 2 bases, with 12 bases left between them. CDR3 size: 15 residues.

Comments on this clonotype: This sequence may be a read error, since a much larger clone differs from it by one base. V gene TRBV27 combines with J gene TRBJ2-7, with a possible D match to TRBD2 (6 bases). The CDR3 totals 14 residues. Trimming stripped 3 bases from V and 6 bases from J, with 15 bases between. Germline CDR1 and CDR2: MNHEY and SMNVEV (reference sequence). The CDR3 is CASSFFSGPCEQYF. The DNA of the CDR3 is TGTGCCAGCAGTTTTTTTAGCGGACCCTGCGAGCAGTACTTC.

This clonotype was detected ten times or more. V is TRBV2 and J is TRBJ1-1; D is undetermined. The V end lost 5 bases, the J end lost 0 bases, and 10 bases lay between the germline ends. CDR1 and CDR2 from the germline V gene are SNHLY and FYNNEI. CDR3 length: 14 residues. The CDR3 reads CASSIQSVNTEAFF. The CDR3 coding sequence is TGTGCCAGCAGTATCCAATCAGTGAACACTGAAGCTTTCTTT. The entire variable domain, with the rest obtained from reference TRBV2 and TRBJ1-1, is as follows: EPEVTQTPSHQVTQMGQEVILRCVPISNHLYFYWYRQILGQKVEFLVSFYNNEISEKSEIFDDQFSVERPDGSNFTLKIRSTKLEDSAMYFCASSIQSVNTEAFFGQGTRLTVV.

This rearrangement joins TRBV14 to TRBJ1-1; D uncertain. V dropped 0 bases and J dropped 1 base, with 6 bases sitting between them. The CDR3 contains 14 residues. In germline, CDR1 is SGHDN, CDR2 FVKESK. The CDR3 sequence is CASSQDLWNTEAFF. For the CDR3, the DNA is TGTGCCAGCAGCCAAGATCTGTGGAACACTGAAGCTTTCTTT.

This clonotype was recorded at least ten times. V gene TRBV29-1 combines with J gene TRBJ1-1, with a possible D match to TRBD1 (5 bases). Germline CDR1 SQVTM, CDR2 ANQGSEA. The CDR3 extends over 16 amino acids. The V end was cut by 0 bases, the J end by 0 bases, with 14 bases between. For the CDR3, the DNA is TGCAGCGTTGAAGATCGGCAGGGACCTATGAACACTGAAGCTTTCTTT. Translated, it gives CSVEDRQGPMNTEAFF.